These 18 T cell receptor beta chains were sequenced from one sample in a study of siplizumab effects on memory and regulatory T cells. TCRdb's table, derived via immunoSEQ multiplex PCR, lists solely in-frame clones and lacks some. The sample has 55,000 to 65,000 clones, about 98% seen once. The sample consisted of naive CD8+ T cells sorted from blood. These receptor sequences come from a human donor in good health.

CDR3 in DNA: TGTGCCAGCAGCCCCGTCGCCGAAGAGACCCAGTACTTC. As protein: CASSPVAEETQYF. The chain links TRBV28 to TRBJ2-5; unclear D gene. There are 13 residues in the CDR3. V dropped 6 bases and J dropped 3 bases, with 11 bases sitting between them. Germline CDR1 reads MDHEN; CDR2 reads SYDVKM.

The chain combines TRBV29-1 with TRBJ2-2; D uncertain. V lost 4 bases, J lost 3 bases, and 18 bases lay in between. The germline gives CDR1 SQVTM, CDR2 ANQGSEA. The CDR3 has 16 residues. In DNA form, the CDR3 reads TGCAGCGTTGCGGCACCTGGTGGGGTGGACACCGGGGAGCTGTTTTTT. Encoded protein: CSVAAPGGVDTGELFF.

V and J are TRBV11-3 and TRBJ2-5; D is undetermined. The CDR3 loop spans 15 amino acids. The germline V and J ends were trimmed by 2 bases and 1 base, with 11 bases remaining between them. Germline CDR1 SGHNT, CDR2 YENEEA. In DNA form, the CDR3 reads TGTGCCAGCAGCTTATTATCCGGAACCCAAGAGACCCAGTACTTC. Its translation is CASSLLSGTQETQYF. Complete variable domain (other parts from reference TRBV11-3 and TRBJ2-5): EAGVVQSPRYKIIEKKQPVAFWCNPISGHNTLYWYLQNLGQGPELLIRYENEEAVDDSQLPKDRFSAERLKGVDSTLKIQPAELGDSAVYLCASSLLSGTQETQYFGPGTRLLVL.

The table lists this clone with a count of one. This chain joins TRBV11-2 and TRBJ2-7, with 7 bases lining up with TRBD1. The CDR3 is 14 residues long. Trimming removed 5 bases from V and 0 bases from J; junction bases left unmatched: 4. Germline loops: CDR1 SGHAT, CDR2 FQNNGV. CDR3: CASSLGDSSYEQYF. CDR3 nucleotides: TGTGCCAGCAGCCTAGGGGACAGCTCCTACGAGCAGTACTTC.

This clone was detected once. The V gene is TRBV19, the J gene TRBJ2-2; maybe TRBD1 (6 bases). CDR1 is LNHDA, CDR2 SQIVND, per germline (reference sequence). The CDR3 loop spans 12 amino acids. V gave up 10 bases and J gave up 7 bases, with 13 bases separating them. CDR3 nucleotide sequence: TGTGCCACGAAGCAGGGGAGCGGGGAGCTGTTTTTT. The encoded protein is CATKQGSGELFF.

The chain has TRBV9 and TRBJ2-5; D may match TRBD1 or TRBD2 (6 bases each). Germline CDR1 and CDR2: SGDLS and YYNGEE. Trimming took off 3 bases at V and 5 bases at J, with 17 bases between the two ends. CDR3 size: 15 residues. CDR3 loop: CASSAEPGAGETQYF. Here the CDR3 DNA reads TGTGCCAGCAGCGCCGAACCGGGGGCGGGTGAGACCCAGTACTTC.

The V call is TRBV25-1, the J call TRBJ1-1; perhaps TRBD1 as D (6 bases). Germline-derived CDR1 and CDR2 are MGHDK and SYGVNS. This CDR3 is built from 13 residues. V lost 5 bases and J 0 bases, leaving 7 bases between the germline ends. CDR3 sequence (DNA): TGTGCCAGCAGTAGGGGGTTGAACACTGAAGCTTTCTTT. Its protein is CASSRGLNTEAFF.

The chain couples TRBV7-2 to TRBJ1-1; no firm D call. The CDR3 has 16 amino acids. The V end lost 1 base, the J end lost 0 bases, and 12 bases lay between the germline ends. Germline-derived CDR1 and CDR2 are SGHTA and FQGNSA. The CDR3 region is CASSLEGGILNTEAFF. Here the CDR3 DNA reads TGTGCCAGCAGCTTAGAGGGCGGAATCTTGAACACTGAAGCTTTCTTT.

J is TRBJ1-2 and V is TRBV5-6; unclear D gene. Trimming took 0 bases from V and 0 from J, leaving 12 bases between them. This CDR3 is built from 16 residues. Germline-derived CDR1 and CDR2 are SGHDT and YYEEEE. CDR3: CASSLASHFANYGYTF. The CDR3 bases are TGTGCCAGCAGCTTGGCATCCCATTTCGCTAACTATGGCTACACCTTC.

The rearrangement links TRBV5-1 to TRBJ2-1; weak D call: TRBD1 (5 bases). Trimming took off 5 bases at V and 2 bases at J, with 11 bases between the two ends. The CDR3 is 14 amino acids. Germline CDR1 and CDR2: SGHRS and YFSETQ. The CDR3, as DNA: TGCGCCAGCAGTGGGATACAGGCCTACAATGAGCAGTTCTTC. It is translated as CASSGIQAYNEQFF.

Only one count was recorded for this clone. The V and J genes are TRBV30 and TRBJ1-2; unclear D gene. The CDR3 extends over 15 amino acids. The germline CDR1 and CDR2 sequences are GTSNPN and SVGIG (reference sequence). The V gene lost 0 bases and the J gene lost 2 bases, with 13 bases spanning the gap. The CDR3, as DNA: TGTGCCTGGAGTGTATCCCCCCTGGAGAACTATGGCTACACCTTC. Its protein is CAWSVSPLENYGYTF.

The chain joins TRBV7-3 to TRBJ2-1; tentative D call: TRBD2 (5 bases). Trimming pared 0 bases from V and 8 bases from J, leaving 5 bases between. CDR1 SGHTA and CDR2 FQGTGA come from the germline V gene. The CDR3 consists of 12 residues. The CDR3 sequence is CASSLTEDEQFF. In DNA, the CDR3 is TGTGCCAGCAGCTTAACGGAGGATGAGCAGTTCTTC.

The chain couples TRBV19 to TRBJ2-7; 11 positions agree with TRBD2. There are 14 residues in the CDR3. V shed 5 bases and J 2 bases; nucleotides not matched to a gene: 2. Looked up from germline, CDR1 is LNHDA and CDR2 is SQIVND (reference sequence). CDR3 protein: CASSGLAGPYEQYF. CDR3 DNA: TGTGCCAGTAGTGGACTAGCGGGCCCCTACGAGCAGTACTTC.

The chain couples TRBV6-4 to TRBJ2-3; possibly TRBD2 for D (5 bases). CDR1 MRHNA and CDR2 SNTAGT come from the germline V gene. The CDR3 consists of 18 residues. V lost 2 bases to trimming and J lost 0 bases, with 18 bases between them. CDR3 nucleotide sequence: TGTGCCAGCAGTGACGACTTCAGCGGAACCTCTAGCACAGATACGCAGTATTTT. It translates to CASSDDFSGTSSTDTQYF.

V and J are TRBV2 and TRBJ1-2, with no clear D. V dropped 7 bases and J dropped 7 bases, with 13 bases sitting between them. Germline assignment: CDR1 SNHLY and CDR2 FYNNEI. This CDR3 has 12 residues. This CDR3 reads CASKRRTVGYTF. CDR3 in DNA: TGTGCCAGCAAGCGCCGGACGGTTGGCTACACCTTC.

CDR3 amino acids: CASSSPLYEQYF. CDR3 coding DNA: TGTGCCAGCAGCTCCCCGCTATACGAGCAGTACTTC. V and J are TRBV11-2 and TRBJ2-7; D is ambiguous. V shed 4 bases and J shed 4 bases, with 8 bases lying between them. CDR3 length equals 12 residues. Germline CDR1 reads SGHAT; CDR2 reads FQNNGV.

This clone was counted once. This chain connects TRBV11-3 to TRBJ2-7, with D possibly TRBD2 on 5 matching bases. The germline V gene has CDR1 SGHNT and CDR2 YENEEA. V was pared by 2 bases and J by 1 base, with 9 bases between. The CDR3 loop spans 14 amino acids. The DNA for the CDR3 is TGTGCCAGCAGCTTATTCGGGGAATCCTACGAGCAGTACTTC. This gives the protein CASSLFGESYEQYF.

V gene TRBV5-6 combines with J gene TRBJ1-2, with D possibly being TRBD1 (6 bases). The V end lost 0 bases, the J end lost 1 base, and 10 bases lay between the germline ends. This CDR3 is built from 15 residues. CDR1 is SGHDT, CDR2 YYEEEE, per germline. DNA for the CDR3: TGTGCCAGCAGCTTGGGACAGGTTCTTAACTATGGCTACACCTTC. Its protein product is CASSLGQVLNYGYTF.